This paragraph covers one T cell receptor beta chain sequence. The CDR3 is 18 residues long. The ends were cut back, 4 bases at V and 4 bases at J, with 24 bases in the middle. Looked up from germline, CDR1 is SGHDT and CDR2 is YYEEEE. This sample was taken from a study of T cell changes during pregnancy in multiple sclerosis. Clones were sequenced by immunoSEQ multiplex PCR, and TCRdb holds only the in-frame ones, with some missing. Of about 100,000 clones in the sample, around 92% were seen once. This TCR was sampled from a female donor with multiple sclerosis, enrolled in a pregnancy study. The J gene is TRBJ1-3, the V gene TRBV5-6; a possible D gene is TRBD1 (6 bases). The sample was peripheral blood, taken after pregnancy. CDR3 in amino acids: CASSPTPGHIAPGNTIYF. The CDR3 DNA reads TGTGCCAGCAGCCCGACCCCGGGACATATAGCCCCGGGAAACACCATATATTTT.